The text below deals with one TCR beta chain. Its cognate antigen is unknown. Germline assignment: CDR1 GTSNPN and CDR2 SVGIG (reference sequence). CDR3 size: 11 residues. V lost 5 bases, J lost 8 bases, and 9 bases lay in between. TCRdb keeps only in-frame clones here, not all; method: immunoSEQ multiplex PCR. The table has some 60,000 clones, more than 70% seen once. This record comes from a study of PD-L1 blockade in urothelial cancer. About the study: Each patient had 0 to 3 earlier chemotherapy regimens. The analyses of blood took place 3 weeks (second dose) and 6 weeks after treatment start.

Study observations and caveats: Pretreatment clonality of the blood TCR repertoire below the median was predictive of superior survival.

The sequence derives from a man in his fifties with urothelial cancer. The sample was PBMCs, taken around atezolizumab (anti-PD-L1) treatment. The V call is TRBV30, the J call TRBJ1-4; D not resolved. The CDR3 DNA is TGTGCCTGGGGCCGCGGCGAAAAACTGTTTTTT. It is translated as CAWGRGEKLFF.